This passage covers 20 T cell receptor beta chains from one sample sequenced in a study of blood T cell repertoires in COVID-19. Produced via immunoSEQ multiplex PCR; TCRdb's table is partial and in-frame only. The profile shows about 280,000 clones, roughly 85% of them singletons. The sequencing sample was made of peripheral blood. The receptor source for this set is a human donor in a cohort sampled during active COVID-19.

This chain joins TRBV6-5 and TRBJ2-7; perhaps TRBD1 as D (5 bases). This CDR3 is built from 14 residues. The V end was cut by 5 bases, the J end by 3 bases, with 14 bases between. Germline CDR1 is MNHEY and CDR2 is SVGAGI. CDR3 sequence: CASSRQSNHYEQYF. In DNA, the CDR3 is TGTGCCAGCAGTCGACAGTCAAACCACTACGAGCAGTACTTC.

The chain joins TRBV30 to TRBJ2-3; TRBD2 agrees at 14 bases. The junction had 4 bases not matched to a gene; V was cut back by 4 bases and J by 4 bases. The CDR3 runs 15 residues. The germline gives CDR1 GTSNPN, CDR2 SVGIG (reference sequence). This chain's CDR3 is CAWTTGLAGADTQYF. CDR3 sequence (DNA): TGTGCCTGGACAACGGGACTAGCGGGAGCAGATACGCAGTATTTT.

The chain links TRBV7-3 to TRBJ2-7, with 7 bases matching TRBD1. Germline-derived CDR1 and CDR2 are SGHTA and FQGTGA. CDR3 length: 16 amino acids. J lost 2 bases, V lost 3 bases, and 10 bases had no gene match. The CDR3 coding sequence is TGTGCCAGCAGCTTCACAGGGGCCTCGCTTCCCTACGAGCAGTACTTC. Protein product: CASSFTGASLPYEQYF.

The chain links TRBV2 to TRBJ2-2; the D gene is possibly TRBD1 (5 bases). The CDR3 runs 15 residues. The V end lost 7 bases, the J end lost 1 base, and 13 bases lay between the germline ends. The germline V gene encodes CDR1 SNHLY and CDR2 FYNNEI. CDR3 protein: CASNFPGQNTGELFF. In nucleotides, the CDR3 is TGTGCCAGCAATTTTCCAGGGCAGAACACCGGGGAGCTGTTTTTT.

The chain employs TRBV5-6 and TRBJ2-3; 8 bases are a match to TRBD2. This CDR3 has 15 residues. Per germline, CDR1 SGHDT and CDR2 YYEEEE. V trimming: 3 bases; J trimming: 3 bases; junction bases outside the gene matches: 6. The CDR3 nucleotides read TGTGCCAGCAGCTATGCGGGGGGCCAGACAGATACGCAGTATTTT. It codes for CASSYAGGQTDTQYF.

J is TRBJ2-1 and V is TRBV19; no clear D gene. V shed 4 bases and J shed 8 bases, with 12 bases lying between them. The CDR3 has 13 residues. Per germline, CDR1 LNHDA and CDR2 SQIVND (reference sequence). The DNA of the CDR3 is TGTGCCAGTAGTACATACAGCTCTGATGAGCAGTTCTTC. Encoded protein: CASSTYSSDEQFF.

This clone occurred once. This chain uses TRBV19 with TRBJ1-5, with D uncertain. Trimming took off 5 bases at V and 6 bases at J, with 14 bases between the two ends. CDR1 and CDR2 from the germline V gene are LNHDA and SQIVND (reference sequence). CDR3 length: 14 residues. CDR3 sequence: CASSHPEARQPQHF. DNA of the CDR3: TGTGCCAGTAGTCATCCAGAAGCGCGTCAGCCCCAGCATTTT.

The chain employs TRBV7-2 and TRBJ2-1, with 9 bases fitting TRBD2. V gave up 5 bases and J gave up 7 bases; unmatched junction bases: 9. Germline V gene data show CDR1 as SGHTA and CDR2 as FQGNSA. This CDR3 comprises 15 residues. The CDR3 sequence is CASSKVSGSNNEQFF. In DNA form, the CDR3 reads TGTGCCAGCAGCAAAGTTAGCGGGAGTAATAATGAGCAGTTCTTC.

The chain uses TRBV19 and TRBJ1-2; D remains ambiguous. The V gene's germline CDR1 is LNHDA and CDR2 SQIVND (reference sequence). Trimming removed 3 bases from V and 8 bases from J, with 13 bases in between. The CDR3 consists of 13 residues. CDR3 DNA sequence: TGTGCCAGTAGTATCGTGAGTTCTCTGGGCTACACCTTC. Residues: CASSIVSSLGYTF.

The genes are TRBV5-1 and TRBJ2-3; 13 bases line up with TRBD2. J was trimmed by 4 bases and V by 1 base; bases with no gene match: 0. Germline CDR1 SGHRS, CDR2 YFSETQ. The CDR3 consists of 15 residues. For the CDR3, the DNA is TGCGCCAGCAGCTTGACTAGCGGGAGGGCAGATACGCAGTATTTT. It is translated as CASSLTSGRADTQYF.

DNA for the CDR3: TGTGCCAGCAGATTCGGACTGAATAGCAATCAGCCCCAGCATTTT. Translation: CASRFGLNSNQPQHF. V usage is TRBV6-5 and J usage is TRBJ1-5; D gene unclear. CDR3 length equals 15 residues. V lost 6 bases to trimming and J lost 0 bases, with 12 bases between them. Looked up from germline, CDR1 is MNHEY and CDR2 is SVGAGI.

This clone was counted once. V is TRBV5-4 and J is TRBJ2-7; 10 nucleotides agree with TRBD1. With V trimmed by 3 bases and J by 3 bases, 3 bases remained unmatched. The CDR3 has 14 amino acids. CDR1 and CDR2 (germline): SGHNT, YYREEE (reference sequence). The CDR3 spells CASSSGTGVYEQYF. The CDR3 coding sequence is TGTGCCAGCAGCTCCGGGACAGGGGTCTACGAGCAGTACTTC.

The CDR3 region has the DNA TGTGCCAGCAGCTCTAGGGGGCACGGGGCCAACGTCCTGACTTTC. This codes for CASSSRGHGANVLTF. The gene calls are TRBV7-2 and TRBJ2-6; 7 bases line up with TRBD1. CDR3 size: 15 residues. Per germline, CDR1 SGHTA and CDR2 FQGNSA. The V and J ends lost 4 bases and 4 bases, in that order; junction bases with no gene match: 4. Filled out from reference TRBV7-2 and TRBJ2-6, the complete variable domain reads GAGVSQSPSNKVTEKGKDVELRCDPISGHTALYWYRQSLGQGLEFLIYFQGNSAPDKSGLPSDRFSAERTGGSVSTLTIQRTQQEDSAVYLCASSSRGHGANVLTFGAGSRLTVL.

The CDR3 DNA follows: TGTGCCAGCAGACGGACAGGCAACGAGCAGTACTTC. The encoded protein is CASRRTGNEQYF. The rearrangement links TRBV14 to TRBJ2-7, with 7 bases matching TRBD1. The CDR3 totals 12 residues. V gave up 6 bases and J gave up 5 bases; unmatched junction bases: 4. Looked up from germline, CDR1 is SGHDN and CDR2 is FVKESK.

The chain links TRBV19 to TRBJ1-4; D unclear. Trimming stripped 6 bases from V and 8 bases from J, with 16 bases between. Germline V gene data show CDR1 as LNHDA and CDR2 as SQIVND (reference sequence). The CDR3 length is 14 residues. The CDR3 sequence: CASSPGSSGEKLFF. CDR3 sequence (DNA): TGTGCCAGTAGCCCCGGGAGCTCGGGCGAAAAACTGTTTTTT.

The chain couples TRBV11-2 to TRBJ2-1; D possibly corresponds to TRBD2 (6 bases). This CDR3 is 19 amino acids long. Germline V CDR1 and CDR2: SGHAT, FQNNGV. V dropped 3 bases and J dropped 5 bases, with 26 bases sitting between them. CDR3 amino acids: CASSLRRDATGVGHNEQFF. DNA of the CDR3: TGTGCCAGCAGCTTGAGGCGGGACGCTACTGGGGTGGGACACAATGAGCAGTTCTTC.

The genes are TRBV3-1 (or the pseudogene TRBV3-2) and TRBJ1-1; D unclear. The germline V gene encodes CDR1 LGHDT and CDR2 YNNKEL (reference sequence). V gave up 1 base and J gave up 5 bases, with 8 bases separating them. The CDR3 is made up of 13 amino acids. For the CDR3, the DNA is TGTGCCAGCAGCCAAGGTCCGGGGACTGAAGCTTTCTTT. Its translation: CASSQGPGTEAFF.

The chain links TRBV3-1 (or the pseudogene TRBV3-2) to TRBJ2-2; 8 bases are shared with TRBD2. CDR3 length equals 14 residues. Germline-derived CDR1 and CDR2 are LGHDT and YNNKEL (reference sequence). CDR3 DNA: TGTGCTAGCGGGACTCTCGGGAACACCGGGGAGCTGTTTTTT. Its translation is CASGTLGNTGELFF.

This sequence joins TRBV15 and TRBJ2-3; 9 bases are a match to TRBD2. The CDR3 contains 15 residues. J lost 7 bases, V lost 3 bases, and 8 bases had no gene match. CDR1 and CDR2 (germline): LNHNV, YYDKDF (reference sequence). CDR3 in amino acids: CATSRSSGSMNTQYF. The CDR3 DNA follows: TGTGCCACCAGCAGGAGTAGCGGGAGCATGAATACGCAGTATTTT. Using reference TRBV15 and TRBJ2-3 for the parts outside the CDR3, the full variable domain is DAMVIQNPRYQVTQFGKPVTLSCSQTLNHNVMYWYQQKSSQAPKLLFHYYDKDFNNEADTPDNFQSRRPNTSFCFLDIRSPGLGDTAMYLCATSRSSGSMNTQYFGPGTRLTVL.

DNA for the CDR3: TGCGCCAGCAGCCAAGATGAGGGGGTGAATTCACCCCTCCACTTT. Protein: CASSQDEGVNSPLHF. The chain couples TRBV4-3 to TRBJ1-6, with a possible D match to TRBD1 (6 bases). V was trimmed by 0 bases and J by 7 bases, leaving 10 bases between them. The CDR3 is 15 residues long. CDR1 and CDR2 from the germline V gene are LGHNA and YSLEER.